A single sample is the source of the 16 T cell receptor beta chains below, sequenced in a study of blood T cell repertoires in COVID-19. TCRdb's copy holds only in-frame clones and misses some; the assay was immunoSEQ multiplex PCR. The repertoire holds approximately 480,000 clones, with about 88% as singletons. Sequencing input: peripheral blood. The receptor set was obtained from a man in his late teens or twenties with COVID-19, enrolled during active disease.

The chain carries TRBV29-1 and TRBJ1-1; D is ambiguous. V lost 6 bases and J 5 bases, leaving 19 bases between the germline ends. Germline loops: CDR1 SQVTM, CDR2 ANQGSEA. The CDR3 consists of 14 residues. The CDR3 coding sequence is TGCAGCGTGGCACGGCGGCAAGCGAGGACTGAAGCTTTCTTT. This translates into CSVARRQARTEAFF.

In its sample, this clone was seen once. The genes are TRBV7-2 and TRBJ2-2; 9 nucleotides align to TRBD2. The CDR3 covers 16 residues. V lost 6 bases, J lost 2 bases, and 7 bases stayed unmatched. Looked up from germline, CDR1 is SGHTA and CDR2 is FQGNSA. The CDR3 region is CASRWELAGNTGELFF. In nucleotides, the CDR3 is TGTGCCAGCAGATGGGAACTAGCGGGCAACACCGGGGAGCTGTTTTTT.

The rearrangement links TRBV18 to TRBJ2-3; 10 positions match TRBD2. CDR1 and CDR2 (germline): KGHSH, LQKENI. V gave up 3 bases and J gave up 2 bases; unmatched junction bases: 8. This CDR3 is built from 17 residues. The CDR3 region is CASSPRTSGSVTDTQYF. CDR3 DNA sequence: TGTGCCAGCTCACCCCGGACTAGCGGATCTGTCACAGATACGCAGTATTTT.

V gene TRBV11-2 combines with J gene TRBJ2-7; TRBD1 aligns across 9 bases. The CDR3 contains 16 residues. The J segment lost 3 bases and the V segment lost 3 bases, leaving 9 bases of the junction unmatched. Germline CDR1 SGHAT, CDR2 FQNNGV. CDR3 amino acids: CASSLEPGTGIYEQYF. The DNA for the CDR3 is TGTGCCAGCAGCTTGGAACCCGGGACAGGGATCTACGAGCAGTACTTC.

The CDR3 DNA reads TGCGCCAGCAGCCAAGACACTAGCGGGGGAGGGAGGTCCTACGAGCAGTACTTC. This codes for CASSQDTSGGGRSYEQYF. The J gene is TRBJ2-7, the V gene TRBV4-1, with 11 bases lining up with TRBD2. CDR3 length: 18 amino acids. Germline trimming cut 0 bases from V and 1 base from J; bases unmatched to any gene: 8. Germline-derived CDR1 and CDR2 are MGHRA and YSYEKL.

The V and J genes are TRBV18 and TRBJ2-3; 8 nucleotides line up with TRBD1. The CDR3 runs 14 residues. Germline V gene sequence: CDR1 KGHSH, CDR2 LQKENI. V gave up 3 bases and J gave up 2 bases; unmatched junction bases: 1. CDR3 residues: CASSPGQATDTQYF. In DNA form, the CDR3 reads TGTGCCAGCTCACCGGGACAGGCCACAGATACGCAGTATTTT. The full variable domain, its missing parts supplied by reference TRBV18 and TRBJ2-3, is NAGVMQNPRHLVRRRGQEARLRCSPMKGHSHVYWYRQLPEEGLKFMVYLQKENIIDESGMPKERFSAEFPKEGPSILRIQQVVRGDSAAYFCASSPGQATDTQYFGPGTRLTVL.

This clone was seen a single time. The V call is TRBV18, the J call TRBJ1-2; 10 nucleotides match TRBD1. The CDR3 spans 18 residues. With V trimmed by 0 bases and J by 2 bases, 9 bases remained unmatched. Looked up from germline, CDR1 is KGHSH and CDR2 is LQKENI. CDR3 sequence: CASSPPGQGTGENYGYTF. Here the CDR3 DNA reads TGTGCCAGCTCACCACCGGGGCAGGGGACAGGGGAGAACTATGGCTACACCTTC. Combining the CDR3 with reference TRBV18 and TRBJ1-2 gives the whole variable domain NAGVMQNPRHLVRRRGQEARLRCSPMKGHSHVYWYRQLPEEGLKFMVYLQKENIIDESGMPKERFSAEFPKEGPSILRIQQVVRGDSAAYFCASSPPGQGTGENYGYTFGSGTRLTVV.

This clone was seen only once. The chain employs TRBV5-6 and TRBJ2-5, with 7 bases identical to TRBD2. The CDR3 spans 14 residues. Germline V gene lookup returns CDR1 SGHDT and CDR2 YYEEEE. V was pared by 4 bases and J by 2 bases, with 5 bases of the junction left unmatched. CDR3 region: CASSGGTTQETQYF. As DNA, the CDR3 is TGTGCCAGCAGCGGCGGGACTACTCAAGAGACCCAGTACTTC. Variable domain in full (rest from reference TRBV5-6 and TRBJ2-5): DAGVTQSPTHLIKTRGQQVTLRCSPKSGHDTVSWYQQALGQGPQFIFQYYEEEERQRGNFPDRFSGHQFPNYSSELNVNALLLGDSALYLCASSGGTTQETQYFGPGTRLLVL.

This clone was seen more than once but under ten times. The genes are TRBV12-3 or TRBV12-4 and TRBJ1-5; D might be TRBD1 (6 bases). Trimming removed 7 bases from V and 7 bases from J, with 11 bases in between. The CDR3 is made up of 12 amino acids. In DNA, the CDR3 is TGTGCCAGCAACCAGGGGACCCAGCCCCAGCATTTT. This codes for CASNQGTQPQHF.

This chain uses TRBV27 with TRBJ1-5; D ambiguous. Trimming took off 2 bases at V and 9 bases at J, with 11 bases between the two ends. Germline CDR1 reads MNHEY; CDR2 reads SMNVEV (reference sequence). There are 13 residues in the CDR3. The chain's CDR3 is CASSLQFPGPQHF. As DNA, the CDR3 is TGTGCCAGCAGTTTACAGTTCCCAGGGCCCCAGCATTTT.

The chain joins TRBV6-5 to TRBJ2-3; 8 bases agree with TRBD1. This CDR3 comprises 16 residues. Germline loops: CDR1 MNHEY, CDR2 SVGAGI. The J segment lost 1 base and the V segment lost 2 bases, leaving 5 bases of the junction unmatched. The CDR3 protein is CASSYTGTGGTDTQYF. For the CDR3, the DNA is TGTGCCAGCAGTTACACTGGGACAGGAGGCACAGATACGCAGTATTTT.

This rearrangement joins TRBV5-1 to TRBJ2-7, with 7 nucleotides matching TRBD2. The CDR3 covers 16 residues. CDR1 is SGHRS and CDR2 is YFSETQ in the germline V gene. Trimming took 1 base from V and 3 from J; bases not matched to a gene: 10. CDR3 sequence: CASSLSPPSGFYEQYF. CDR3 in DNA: TGCGCCAGCAGCTTGTCACCTCCTAGCGGATTCTACGAGCAGTACTTC.

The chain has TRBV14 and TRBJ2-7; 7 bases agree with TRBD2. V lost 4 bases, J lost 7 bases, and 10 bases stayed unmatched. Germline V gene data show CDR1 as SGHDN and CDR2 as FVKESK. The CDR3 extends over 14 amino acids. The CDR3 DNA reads TGTGCCAGCAGCCTGGCGGGAGTCCCATGGGAGCAGTACTTC. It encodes CASSLAGVPWEQYF.

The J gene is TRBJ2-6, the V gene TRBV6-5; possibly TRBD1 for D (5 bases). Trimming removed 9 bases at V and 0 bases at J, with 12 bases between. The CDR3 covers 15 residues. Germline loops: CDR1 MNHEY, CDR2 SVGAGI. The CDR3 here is CASTPDTSGANVLTF. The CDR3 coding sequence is TGTGCCAGTACTCCGGACACCTCTGGGGCCAACGTCCTGACTTTC.

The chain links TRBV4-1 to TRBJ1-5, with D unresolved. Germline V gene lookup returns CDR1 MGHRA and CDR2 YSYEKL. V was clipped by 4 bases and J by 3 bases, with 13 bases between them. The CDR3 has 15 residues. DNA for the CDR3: TGCGCCAGCAGCCTATTCGGACGGGACAATCAGCCCCAGCATTTT. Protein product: CASSLFGRDNQPQHF.

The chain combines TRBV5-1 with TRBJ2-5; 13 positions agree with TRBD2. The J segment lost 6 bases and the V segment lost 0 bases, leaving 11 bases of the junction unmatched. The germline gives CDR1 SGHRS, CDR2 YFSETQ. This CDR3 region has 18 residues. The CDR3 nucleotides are TGCGCCAGCAGCTTGGTCCCCGGGACTAGCGGGATATCGAAGACCCAGTACTTC. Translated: CASSLVPGTSGISKTQYF.